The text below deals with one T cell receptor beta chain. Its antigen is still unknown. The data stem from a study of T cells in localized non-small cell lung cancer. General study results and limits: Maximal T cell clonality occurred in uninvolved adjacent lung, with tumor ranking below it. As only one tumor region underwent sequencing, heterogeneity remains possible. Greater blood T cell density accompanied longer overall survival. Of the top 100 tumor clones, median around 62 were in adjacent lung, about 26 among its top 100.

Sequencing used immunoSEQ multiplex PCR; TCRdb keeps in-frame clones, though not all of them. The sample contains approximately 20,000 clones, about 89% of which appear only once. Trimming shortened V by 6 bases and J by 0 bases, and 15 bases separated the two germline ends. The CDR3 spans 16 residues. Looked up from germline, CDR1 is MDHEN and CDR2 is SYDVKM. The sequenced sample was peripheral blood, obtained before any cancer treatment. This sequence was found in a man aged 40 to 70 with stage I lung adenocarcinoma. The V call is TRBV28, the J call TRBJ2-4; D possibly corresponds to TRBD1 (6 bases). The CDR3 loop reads CASSPDSYLAKNIQYF. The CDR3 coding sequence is TGTGCCAGCAGCCCGGACAGCTATTTAGCCAAAAACATTCAGTACTTC.